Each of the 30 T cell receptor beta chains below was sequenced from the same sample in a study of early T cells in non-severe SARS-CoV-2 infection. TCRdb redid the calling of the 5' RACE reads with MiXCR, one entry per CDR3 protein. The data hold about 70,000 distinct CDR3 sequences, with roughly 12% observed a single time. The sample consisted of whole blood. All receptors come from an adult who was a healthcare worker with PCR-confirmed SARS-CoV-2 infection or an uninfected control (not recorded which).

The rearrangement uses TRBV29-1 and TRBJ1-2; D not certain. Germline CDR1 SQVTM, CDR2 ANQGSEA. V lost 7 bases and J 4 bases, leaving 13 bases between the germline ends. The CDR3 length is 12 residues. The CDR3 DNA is TGCAGCGGGTCTGAGGGAGGCTATGGCTACACCTTC. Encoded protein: CSGSEGGYGYTF.

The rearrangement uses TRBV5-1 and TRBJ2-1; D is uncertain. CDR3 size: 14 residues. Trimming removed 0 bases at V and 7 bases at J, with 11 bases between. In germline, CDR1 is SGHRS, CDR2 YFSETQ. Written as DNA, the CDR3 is TGCGCCAGCAGCTTGGTTAGGGAAGGAAATGAGCAGTTCTTC. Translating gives CASSLVREGNEQFF.

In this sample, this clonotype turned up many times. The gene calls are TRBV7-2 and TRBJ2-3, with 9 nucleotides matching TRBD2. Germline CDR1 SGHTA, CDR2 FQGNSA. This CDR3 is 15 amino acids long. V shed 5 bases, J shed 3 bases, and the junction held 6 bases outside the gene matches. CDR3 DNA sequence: TGTGCCAGCAGCCAGAGGGGACTAGCAACAGATACGCAGTATTTT. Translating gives CASSQRGLATDTQYF.

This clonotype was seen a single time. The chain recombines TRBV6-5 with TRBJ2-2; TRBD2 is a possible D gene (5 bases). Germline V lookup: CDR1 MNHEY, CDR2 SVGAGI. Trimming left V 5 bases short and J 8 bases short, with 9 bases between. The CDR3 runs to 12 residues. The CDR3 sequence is CASSHRGGELFF. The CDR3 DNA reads TGTGCCAGCAGTCACCGGGGAGGGGAGCTGTTTTTT.

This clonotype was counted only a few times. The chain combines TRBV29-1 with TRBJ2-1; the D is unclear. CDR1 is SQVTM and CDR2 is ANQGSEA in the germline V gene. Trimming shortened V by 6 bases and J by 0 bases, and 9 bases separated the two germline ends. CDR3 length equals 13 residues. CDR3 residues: CSVSASSYNEQFF. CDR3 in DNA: TGCAGCGTATCTGCGAGCTCCTACAATGAGCAGTTCTTC.

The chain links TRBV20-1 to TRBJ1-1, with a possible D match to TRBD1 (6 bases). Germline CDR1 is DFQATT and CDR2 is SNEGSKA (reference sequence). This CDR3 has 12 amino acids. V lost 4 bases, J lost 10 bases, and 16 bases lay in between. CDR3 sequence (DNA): TGCAGTGCTATCGGGACAAATGAAGGAGCTTTCTTT. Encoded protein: CSAIGTNEGAFF.

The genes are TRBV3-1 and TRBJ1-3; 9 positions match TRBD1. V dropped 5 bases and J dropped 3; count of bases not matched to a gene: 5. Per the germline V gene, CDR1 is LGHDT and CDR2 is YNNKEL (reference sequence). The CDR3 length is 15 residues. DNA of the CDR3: TGTGCCAGCAGCAGGACAGGGGAATATGGAAACACCATATATTTT. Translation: CASSRTGEYGNTIYF.

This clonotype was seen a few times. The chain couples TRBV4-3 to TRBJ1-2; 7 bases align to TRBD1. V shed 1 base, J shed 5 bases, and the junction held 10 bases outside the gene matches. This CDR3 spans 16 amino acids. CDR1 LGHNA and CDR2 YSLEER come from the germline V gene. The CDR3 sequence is CASSQAVRDSRYGYTF. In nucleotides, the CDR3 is TGCGCCAGCAGCCAAGCCGTCAGGGACAGCAGATATGGCTACACCTTC.

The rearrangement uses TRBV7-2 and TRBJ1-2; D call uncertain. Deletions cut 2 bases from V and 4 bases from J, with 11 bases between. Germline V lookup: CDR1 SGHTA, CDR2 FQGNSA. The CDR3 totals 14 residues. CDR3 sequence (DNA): TGTGCCAGCAGCTTACTCACGTCATTCTATGGCTACACCTTC. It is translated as CASSLLTSFYGYTF.

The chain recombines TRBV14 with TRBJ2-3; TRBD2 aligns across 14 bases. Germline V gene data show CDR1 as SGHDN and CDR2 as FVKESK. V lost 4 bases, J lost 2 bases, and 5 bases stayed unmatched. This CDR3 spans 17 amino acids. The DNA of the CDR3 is TGTGCCAGCAGCCCGGGACTAGCGGGGGCCCTCACAGATACGCAGTATTTT. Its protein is CASSPGLAGALTDTQYF.

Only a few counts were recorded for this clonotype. CDR3 nucleotide sequence: TGTGCCAGCAGCCCGGACAGGCTCTATGGCTACACCTTC. This codes for CASSPDRLYGYTF. This chain connects TRBV7-2 to TRBJ1-2, with 7 positions matching TRBD1. CDR3 length: 13 amino acids. Germline V gene lookup returns CDR1 SGHTA and CDR2 FQGNSA. Trimming took 5 bases from V and 4 from J; bases not matched to a gene: 4.

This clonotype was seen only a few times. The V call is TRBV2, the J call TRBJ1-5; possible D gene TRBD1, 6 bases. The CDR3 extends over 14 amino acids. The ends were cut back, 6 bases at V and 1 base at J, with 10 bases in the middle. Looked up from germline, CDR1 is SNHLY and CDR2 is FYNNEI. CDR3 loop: CASRGQLSNQPQHF. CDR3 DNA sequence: TGTGCCAGCAGAGGACAGTTAAGCAATCAGCCCCAGCATTTT.

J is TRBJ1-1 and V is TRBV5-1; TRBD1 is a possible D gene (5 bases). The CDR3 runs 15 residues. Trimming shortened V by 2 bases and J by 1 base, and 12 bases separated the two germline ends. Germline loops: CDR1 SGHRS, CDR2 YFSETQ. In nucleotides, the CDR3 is TGCGCCAGCAGCTTCCAAGGGGTGACGAACACTGAAGCTTTCTTT. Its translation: CASSFQGVTNTEAFF.

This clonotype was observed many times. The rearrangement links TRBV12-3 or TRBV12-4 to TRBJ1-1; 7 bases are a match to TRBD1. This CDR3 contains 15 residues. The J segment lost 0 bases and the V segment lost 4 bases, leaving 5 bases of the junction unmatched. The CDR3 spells CASSYSTGMNTEAFF. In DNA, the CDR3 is TGTGCCAGCAGTTATTCGACAGGGATGAACACTGAAGCTTTCTTT.

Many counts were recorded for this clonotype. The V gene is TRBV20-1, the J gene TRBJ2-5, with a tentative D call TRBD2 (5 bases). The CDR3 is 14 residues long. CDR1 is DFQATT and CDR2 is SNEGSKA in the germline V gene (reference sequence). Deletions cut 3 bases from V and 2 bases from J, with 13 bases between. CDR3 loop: CSASLAGTQETQYF. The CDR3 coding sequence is TGCAGTGCTAGTTTGGCGGGCACACAAGAGACCCAGTACTTC.

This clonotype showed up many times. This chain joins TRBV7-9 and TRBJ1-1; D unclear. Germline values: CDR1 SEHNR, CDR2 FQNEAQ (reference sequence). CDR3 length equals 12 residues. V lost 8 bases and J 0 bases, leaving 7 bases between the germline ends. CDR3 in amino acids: CASHTVNTEAFF. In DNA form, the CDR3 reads TGTGCCAGCCATACCGTGAACACTGAAGCTTTCTTT.

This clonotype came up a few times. The CDR3 loop is CATSKLRIMTADNEQFF. As DNA, the CDR3 is TGTGCCACCAGCAAACTTCGCATTATGACAGCAGATAATGAGCAGTTCTTC. This chain joins TRBV15 and TRBJ2-1, with TRBD1 as a possible D gene (5 bases). With 4 bases removed from V and 7 bases from J, the gap between germline ends came to 23 bases. The CDR3 covers 17 residues. The germline CDR1 and CDR2 sequences are LNHNV and YYDKDF (reference sequence).

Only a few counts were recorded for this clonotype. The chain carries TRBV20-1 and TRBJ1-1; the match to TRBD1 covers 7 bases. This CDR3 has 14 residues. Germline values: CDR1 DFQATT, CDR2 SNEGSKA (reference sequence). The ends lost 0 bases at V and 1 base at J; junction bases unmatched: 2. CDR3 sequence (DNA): TGCAGTGCTAGAGAAGGGACAGCGAACACTGAAGCTTTCTTT. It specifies CSAREGTANTEAFF.

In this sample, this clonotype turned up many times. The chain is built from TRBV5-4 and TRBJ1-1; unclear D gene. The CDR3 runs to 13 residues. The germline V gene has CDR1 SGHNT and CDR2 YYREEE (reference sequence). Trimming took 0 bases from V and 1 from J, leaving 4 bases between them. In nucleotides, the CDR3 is TGTGCCAGCAGCTTGGGGGGGAACACTGAAGCTTTCTTT. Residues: CASSLGGNTEAFF.

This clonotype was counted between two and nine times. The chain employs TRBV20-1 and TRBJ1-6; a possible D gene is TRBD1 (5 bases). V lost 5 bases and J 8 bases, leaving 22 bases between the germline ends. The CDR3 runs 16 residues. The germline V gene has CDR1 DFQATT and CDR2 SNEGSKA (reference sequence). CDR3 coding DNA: TGCAGTGCTCCGAAGCTGGGGGGTTGGTTTGATTCACCCCTCCACTTT. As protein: CSAPKLGGWFDSPLHF.

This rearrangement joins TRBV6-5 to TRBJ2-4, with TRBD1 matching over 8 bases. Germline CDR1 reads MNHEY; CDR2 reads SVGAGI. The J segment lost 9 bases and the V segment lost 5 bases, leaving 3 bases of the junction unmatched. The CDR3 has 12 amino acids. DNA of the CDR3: TGTGCCAGCAGTCGACAGGGGAGCATTCAGTACTTC. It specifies CASSRQGSIQYF.

CDR3 sequence reads: CASSQDKTGGFYNEQFF. The CDR3 DNA reads as TGCGCCAGCAGCCAAGATAAGACAGGGGGATTCTACAATGAGCAGTTCTTC. This sequence joins TRBV4-3 and TRBJ2-1; 9 nucleotides line up with TRBD1. In germline, CDR1 is LGHNA, CDR2 YSLEER. The CDR3 spans 17 residues. The junction had 6 bases not matched to a gene; V was cut back by 0 bases and J by 3 bases.

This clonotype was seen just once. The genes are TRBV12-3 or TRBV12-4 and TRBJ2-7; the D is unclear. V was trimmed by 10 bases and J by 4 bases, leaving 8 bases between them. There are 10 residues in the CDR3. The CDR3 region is CATGVYEQYF. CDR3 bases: TGTGCCACCGGAGTGTACGAGCAGTACTTC.

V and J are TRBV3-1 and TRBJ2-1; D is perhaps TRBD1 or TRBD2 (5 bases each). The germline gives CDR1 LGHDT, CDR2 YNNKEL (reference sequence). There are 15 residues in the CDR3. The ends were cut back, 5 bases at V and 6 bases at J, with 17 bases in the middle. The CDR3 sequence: CASSNQGDPTNEQFF. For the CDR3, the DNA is TGTGCCAGCAGCAACCAGGGAGACCCTACCAATGAGCAGTTCTTC.

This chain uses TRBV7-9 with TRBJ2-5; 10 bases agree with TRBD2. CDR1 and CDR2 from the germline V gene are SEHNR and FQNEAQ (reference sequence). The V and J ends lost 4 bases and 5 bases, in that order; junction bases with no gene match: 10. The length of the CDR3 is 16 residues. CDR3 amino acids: CASSSPERGGPETQYF. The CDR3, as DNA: TGTGCCAGCAGCTCACCGGAGCGGGGGGGCCCCGAGACCCAGTACTTC.

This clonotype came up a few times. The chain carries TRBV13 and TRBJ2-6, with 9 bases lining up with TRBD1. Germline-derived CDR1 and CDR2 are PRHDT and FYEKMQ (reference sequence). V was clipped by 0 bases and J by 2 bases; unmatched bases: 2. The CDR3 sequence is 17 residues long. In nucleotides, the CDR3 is TGTGCCAGCAGCTTAGGAGGACAGGGGACTGGGGCCAACGTCCTGACTTTC. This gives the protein CASSLGGQGTGANVLTF.

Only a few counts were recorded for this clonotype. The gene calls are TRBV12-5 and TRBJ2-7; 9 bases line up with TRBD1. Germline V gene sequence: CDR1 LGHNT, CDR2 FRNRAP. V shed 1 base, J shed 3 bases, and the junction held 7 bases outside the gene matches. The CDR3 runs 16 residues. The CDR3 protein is CASGLARTGESYEQYF. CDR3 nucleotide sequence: TGTGCTAGTGGTTTGGCCCGGACAGGGGAGAGCTACGAGCAGTACTTC.

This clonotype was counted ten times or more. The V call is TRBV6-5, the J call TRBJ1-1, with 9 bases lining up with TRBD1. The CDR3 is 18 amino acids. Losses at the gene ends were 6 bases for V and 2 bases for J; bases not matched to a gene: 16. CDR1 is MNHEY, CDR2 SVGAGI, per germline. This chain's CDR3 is CASSRHTGTGTPNTEAFF. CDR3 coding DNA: TGTGCCAGCAGCCGCCACACCGGGACAGGGACACCAAACACTGAAGCTTTCTTT.

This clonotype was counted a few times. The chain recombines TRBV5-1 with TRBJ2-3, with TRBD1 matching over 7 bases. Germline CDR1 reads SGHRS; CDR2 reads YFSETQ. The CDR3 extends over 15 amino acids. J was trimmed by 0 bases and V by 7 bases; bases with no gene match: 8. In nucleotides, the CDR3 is TGCGCCAGCGGATTGGGACAGTTCAGCACAGATACGCAGTATTTT. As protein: CASGLGQFSTDTQYF.

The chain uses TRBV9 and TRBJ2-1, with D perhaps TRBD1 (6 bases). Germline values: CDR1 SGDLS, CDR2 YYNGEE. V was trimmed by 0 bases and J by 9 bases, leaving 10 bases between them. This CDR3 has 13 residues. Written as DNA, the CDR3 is TGTGCCAGCAGCGTAGGATCAGGGGCTGAGCAGTTCTTC. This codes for CASSVGSGAEQFF.